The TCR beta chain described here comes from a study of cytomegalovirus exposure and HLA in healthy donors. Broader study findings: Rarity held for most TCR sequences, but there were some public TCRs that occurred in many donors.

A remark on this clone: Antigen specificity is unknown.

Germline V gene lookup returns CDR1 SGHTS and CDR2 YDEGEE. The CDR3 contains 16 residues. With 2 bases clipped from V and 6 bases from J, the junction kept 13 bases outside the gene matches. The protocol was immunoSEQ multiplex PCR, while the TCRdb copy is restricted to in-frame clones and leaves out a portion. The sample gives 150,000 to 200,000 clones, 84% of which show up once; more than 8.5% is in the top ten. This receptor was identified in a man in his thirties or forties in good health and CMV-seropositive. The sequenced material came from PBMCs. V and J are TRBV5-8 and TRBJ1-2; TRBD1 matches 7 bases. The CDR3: CASSFGRGVGSHGYTF. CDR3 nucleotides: TGTGCCAGCAGCTTTGGCAGGGGGGTAGGAAGTCATGGCTACACCTTC.